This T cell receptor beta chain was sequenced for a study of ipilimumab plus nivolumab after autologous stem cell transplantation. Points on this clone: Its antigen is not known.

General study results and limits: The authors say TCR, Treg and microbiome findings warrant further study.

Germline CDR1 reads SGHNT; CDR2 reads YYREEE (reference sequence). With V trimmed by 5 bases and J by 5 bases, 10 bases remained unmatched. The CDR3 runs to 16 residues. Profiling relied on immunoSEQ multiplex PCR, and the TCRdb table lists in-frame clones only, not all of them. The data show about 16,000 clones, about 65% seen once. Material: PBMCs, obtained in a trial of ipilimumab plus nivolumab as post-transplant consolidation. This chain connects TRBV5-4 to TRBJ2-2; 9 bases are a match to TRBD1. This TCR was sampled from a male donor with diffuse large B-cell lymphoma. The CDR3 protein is CASSTPGQGKTGELFF. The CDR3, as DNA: TGTGCCAGCAGTACGCCGGGACAGGGAAAAACCGGGGAGCTGTTTTTT.